The sequence of this T cell receptor (beta chain) was determined in a study of T cells in Graves' hyperthyroidism and ophthalmopathy. For the study at large: Before any treatment, at initial diagnosis, peripheral blood was collected.

Amplification yielded TCR beta CDR3 regions, with RNA transcripts as the source. The TCR CDR3 first-round RT-PCR relied on the HTBI primer set. A single record per CDR3 protein comes from TCRdb applying MiXCR to the multiplex PCR reads. The sample lists hundreds of thousands of distinct CDR3 sequences, less than 25% occurring once. Overall study findings and caveats: The blood repertoire included most of the expanded thyroid clonotypes above 0.001.

This clonotype was counted many times. Antigen unknown. Lactation, pregnancy, other autoimmune disease or uncontrolled infection excluded patients. Out of about 10 ml of fresh peripheral blood came the PBMCs. V lost 3 bases and J 2 bases, leaving 21 bases between the germline ends. Germline V gene lookup returns CDR1 DFQATT and CDR2 SNEGSKA (reference sequence). This CDR3 is 17 amino acids long. The chain uses TRBV20-1 and TRBJ2-3; possibly TRBD1 or TRBD2 for D (6 bases each). The sample comprised blood. The clonotype was recovered from a young man with Graves' ophthalmopathy. The CDR3 is CSARRDTAVGLTDTQYF. The CDR3 DNA reads TGCAGTGCTAGGCGGGACACCGCAGTGGGGCTCACAGATACGCAGTATTTT.